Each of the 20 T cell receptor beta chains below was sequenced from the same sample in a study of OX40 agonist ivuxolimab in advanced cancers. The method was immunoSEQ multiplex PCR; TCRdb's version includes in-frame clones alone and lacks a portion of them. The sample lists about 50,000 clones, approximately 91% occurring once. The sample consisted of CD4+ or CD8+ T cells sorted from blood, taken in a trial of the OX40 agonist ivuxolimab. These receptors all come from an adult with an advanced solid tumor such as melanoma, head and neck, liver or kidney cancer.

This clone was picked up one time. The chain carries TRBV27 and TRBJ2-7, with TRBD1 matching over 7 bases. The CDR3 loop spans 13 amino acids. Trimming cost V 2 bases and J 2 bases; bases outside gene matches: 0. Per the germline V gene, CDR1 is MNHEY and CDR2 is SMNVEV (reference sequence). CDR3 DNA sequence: TGTGCCAGCAGTTTAAGGGGGCCCTACGAGCAGTACTTC. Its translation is CASSLRGPYEQYF.

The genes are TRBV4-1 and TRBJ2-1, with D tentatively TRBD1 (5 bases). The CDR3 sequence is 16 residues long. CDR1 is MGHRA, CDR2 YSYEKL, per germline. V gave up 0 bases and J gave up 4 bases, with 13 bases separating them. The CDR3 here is CASSQDQAGLYNEQFF. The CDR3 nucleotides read TGCGCCAGCAGCCAAGATCAAGCAGGGTTATACAATGAGCAGTTCTTC.

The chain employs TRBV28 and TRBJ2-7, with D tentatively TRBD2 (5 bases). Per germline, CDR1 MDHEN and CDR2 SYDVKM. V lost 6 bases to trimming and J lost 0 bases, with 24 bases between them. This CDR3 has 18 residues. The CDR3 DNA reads TGTGCCAGCAGCCGTAGCCGGGGTCGCGACCTTAGCTCCTACGAGCAGTACGTC. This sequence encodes CASSRSRGRDLSSYEQYV.

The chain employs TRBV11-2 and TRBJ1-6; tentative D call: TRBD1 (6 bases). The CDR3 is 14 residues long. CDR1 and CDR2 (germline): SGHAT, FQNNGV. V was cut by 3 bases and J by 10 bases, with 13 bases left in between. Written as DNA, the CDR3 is TGTGCCAGCAGCTTGAGAACAGGGCAGTCACCCCTCCACTTT. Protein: CASSLRTGQSPLHF.

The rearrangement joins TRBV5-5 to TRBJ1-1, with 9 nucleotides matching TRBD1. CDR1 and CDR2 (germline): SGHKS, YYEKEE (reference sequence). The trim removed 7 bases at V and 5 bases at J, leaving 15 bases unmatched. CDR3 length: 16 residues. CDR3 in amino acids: CASDSDRDRVGTEAFF. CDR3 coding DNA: TGTGCCAGCGATTCTGACCGGGACAGGGTGGGAACTGAAGCTTTCTTT.

In DNA form, the CDR3 reads TGTGCCAGTAGTCCGGACAGGGGCGGACTGAGCAATCAGCCCCAGCATTTT. This sequence encodes CASSPDRGGLSNQPQHF. This chain joins TRBV19 and TRBJ1-5; 9 bases align to TRBD1. The CDR3 is 17 amino acids. V dropped 5 bases and J dropped 1; count of bases not matched to a gene: 9. Germline CDR1 LNHDA, CDR2 SQIVND (reference sequence). Looking up the rest from reference TRBV19 and TRBJ1-5 gives the full variable domain: DGGITQSPKYLFRKEGQNVTLSCEQNLNHDAMYWYRQDPGQGLRLIYYSQIVNDFQKGDIAEGYSVSREKKESFPLTVTSAQKNPTAFYLCASSPDRGGLSNQPQHFGDGTRLSIL.

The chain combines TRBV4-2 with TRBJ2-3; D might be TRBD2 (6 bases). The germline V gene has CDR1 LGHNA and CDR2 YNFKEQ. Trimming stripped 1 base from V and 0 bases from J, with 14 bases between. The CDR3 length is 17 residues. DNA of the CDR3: TGTGCCAGCAGCCAAGCCTTATATAGCGGTAGCACAGATACGCAGTATTTT. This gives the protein CASSQALYSGSTDTQYF.

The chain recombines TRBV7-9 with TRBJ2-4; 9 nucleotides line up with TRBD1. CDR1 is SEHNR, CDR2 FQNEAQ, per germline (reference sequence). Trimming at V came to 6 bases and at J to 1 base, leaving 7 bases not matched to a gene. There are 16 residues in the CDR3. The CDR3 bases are TGTGCCAGCAGTCCTCGGGACAGGGTGGCCAAAAACATTCAGTACTTC. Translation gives CASSPRDRVAKNIQYF.

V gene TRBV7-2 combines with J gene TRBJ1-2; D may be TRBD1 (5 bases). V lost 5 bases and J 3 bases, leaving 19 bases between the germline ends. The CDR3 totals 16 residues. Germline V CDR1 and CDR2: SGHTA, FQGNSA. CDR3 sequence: CASSPDEGTTYYGYTF. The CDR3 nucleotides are TGTGCCAGCAGCCCAGACGAGGGGACTACCTACTATGGCTACACCTTC.

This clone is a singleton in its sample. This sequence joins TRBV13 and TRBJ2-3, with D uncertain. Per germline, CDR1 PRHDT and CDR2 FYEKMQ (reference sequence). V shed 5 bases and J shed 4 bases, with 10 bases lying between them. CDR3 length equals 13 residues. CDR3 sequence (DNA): TGTGCCAGCAGCCCCCCATCAGCAGATACGCAGTATTTT. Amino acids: CASSPPSADTQYF.

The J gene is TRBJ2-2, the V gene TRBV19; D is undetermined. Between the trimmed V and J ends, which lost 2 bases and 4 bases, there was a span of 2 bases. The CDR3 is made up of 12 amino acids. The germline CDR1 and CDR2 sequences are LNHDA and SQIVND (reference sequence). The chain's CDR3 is CASSIITGELFF. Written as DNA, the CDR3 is TGTGCCAGTAGTATAATCACCGGGGAGCTGTTTTTT.

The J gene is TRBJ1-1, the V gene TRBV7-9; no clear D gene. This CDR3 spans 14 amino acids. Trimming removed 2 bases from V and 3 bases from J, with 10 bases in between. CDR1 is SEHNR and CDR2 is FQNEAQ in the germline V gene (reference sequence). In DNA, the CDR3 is TGTGCCAGCAGCTTAAAGACGGGGTACACTGAAGCTTTCTTT. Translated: CASSLKTGYTEAFF.

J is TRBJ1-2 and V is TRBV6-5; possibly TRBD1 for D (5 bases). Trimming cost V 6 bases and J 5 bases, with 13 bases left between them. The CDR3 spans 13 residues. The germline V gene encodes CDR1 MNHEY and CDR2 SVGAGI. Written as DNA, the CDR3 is TGTGCCAGCAGCCCGACCTCAGGGTATGGCTACACCTTC. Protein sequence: CASSPTSGYGYTF.

The CDR3 DNA follows: TGTGCCAGCAGTTACAGCCGGGGGCTCAATGAAAAACTGTTTTTT. Its translation is CASSYSRGLNEKLFF. The chain joins TRBV6-5 to TRBJ1-4, with TRBD1 as a possible D gene (6 bases). V was clipped by 2 bases and J by 5 bases, with 12 bases between them. The germline V gene encodes CDR1 MNHEY and CDR2 SVGAGI. The CDR3 has 15 amino acids.

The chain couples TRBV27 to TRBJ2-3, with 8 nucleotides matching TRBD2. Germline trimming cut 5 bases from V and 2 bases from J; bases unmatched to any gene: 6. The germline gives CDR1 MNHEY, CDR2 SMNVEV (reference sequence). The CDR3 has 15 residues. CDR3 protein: CASSVGSGATDTQYF. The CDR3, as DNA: TGTGCCAGCAGTGTTGGTAGCGGGGCCACAGATACGCAGTATTTT.

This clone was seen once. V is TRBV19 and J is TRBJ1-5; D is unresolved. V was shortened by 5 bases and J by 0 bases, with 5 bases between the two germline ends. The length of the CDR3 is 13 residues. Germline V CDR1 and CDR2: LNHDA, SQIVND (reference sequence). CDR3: CASSASSNQPQHF. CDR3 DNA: TGTGCCAGTAGTGCCAGTAGCAATCAGCCCCAGCATTTT.

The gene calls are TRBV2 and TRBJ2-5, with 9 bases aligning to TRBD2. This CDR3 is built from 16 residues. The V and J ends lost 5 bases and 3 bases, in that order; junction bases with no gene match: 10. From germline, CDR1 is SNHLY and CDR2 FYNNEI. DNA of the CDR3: TGTGCCAGCAGTCGAGACAAGGCGGGGGGGGAAGAGACCCAGTACTTC. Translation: CASSRDKAGGEETQYF.

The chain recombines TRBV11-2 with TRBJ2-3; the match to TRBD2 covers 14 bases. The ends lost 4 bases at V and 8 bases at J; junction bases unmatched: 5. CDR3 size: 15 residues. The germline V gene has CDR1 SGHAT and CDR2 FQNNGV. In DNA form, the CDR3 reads TGTGCCAGCAGCTCGGGACTAGCGGGGGCCGCTACGCAGTATTTT. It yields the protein CASSSGLAGAATQYF. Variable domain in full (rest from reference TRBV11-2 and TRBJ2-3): EAGVAQSPRYKIIEKRQSVAFWCNPISGHATLYWYQQILGQGPKLLIQFQNNGVVDDSQLPKDRFSAERLKGVDSTLKIQPAKLEDSAVYLCASSSGLAGAATQYFGPGTRLTVL.

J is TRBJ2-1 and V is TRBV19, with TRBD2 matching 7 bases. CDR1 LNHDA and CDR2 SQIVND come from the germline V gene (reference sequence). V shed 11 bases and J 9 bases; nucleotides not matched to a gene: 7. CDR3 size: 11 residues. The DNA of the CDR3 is TGTGCCGGATCGGGGGGAGGTGAGCAGTTCTTC. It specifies CAGSGGGEQFF. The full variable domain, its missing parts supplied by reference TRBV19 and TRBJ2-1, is DGGITQSPKYLFRKEGQNVTLSCEQNLNHDAMYWYRQDPGQGLRLIYYSQIVNDFQKGDIAEGYSVSREKKESFPLTVTSAQKNPTAFYLCAGSGGGEQFFGPGTRLTVL.

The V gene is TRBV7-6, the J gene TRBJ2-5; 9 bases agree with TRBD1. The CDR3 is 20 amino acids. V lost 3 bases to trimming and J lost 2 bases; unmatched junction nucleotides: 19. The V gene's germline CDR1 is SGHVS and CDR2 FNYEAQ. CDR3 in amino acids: CASSFRDLTGGRIMQETQYF. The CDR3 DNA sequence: TGTGCCAGCAGCTTCCGCGACTTGACAGGGGGGCGAATTATGCAAGAGACCCAGTACTTC.